One sample yielded the 24 T cell receptor beta chains listed below, sequenced in a study of T cell changes during pregnancy in multiple sclerosis. TCRdb's table, derived via immunoSEQ multiplex PCR, lists solely in-frame clones and lacks some. The sample contains about 31,000 clones, roughly nine tenths of which appear only once. Here the sequenced sample was CD8+ T cells from peripheral blood mononuclear cells, taken in the second trimester of pregnancy. All receptors derive from a female donor with multiple sclerosis, enrolled in a pregnancy study.

This chain uses TRBV27 with TRBJ2-7; 7 positions match TRBD2. CDR1 is MNHEY and CDR2 is SMNVEV in the germline V gene (reference sequence). The CDR3 is 16 residues long. Germline trimming cut 5 bases from V and 1 base from J; bases unmatched to any gene: 11. The CDR3: CASSPRSGDVSYEQYF. As DNA, the CDR3 is TGTGCCAGCAGTCCACGCAGCGGGGACGTTTCCTACGAGCAGTACTTC.

V and J are TRBV2 and TRBJ1-5; TRBD1 might be the D (6 bases). Germline-derived CDR1 and CDR2 are SNHLY and FYNNEI. The CDR3 is made up of 18 amino acids. V was clipped by 4 bases and J by 0 bases, with 19 bases between them. As DNA, the CDR3 is TGTGCCAGCAGTGCCTCGGACAGCCCTTTCGATAGCAATCAGCCCCAGCATTTT. As protein: CASSASDSPFDSNQPQHF.

The chain carries TRBV7-9 and TRBJ1-2, with D possibly matching TRBD1 (5 bases). The CDR3 has 13 residues. Per germline, CDR1 SEHNR and CDR2 FQNEAQ (reference sequence). The CDR3 sequence is CGGGNGVDYGYTF. The CDR3 DNA sequence: TGTGGGGGGGGGAACGGAGTGGATTATGGCTACACCTTC.

The rearrangement uses TRBV5-5 and TRBJ1-2; D is perhaps TRBD1 (6 bases). Deletions cut 1 base from V and 2 bases from J, with 27 bases between. The CDR3 totals 20 residues. Germline-derived CDR1 and CDR2 are SGHKS and YYEKEE (reference sequence). This CDR3 is CASSLRTMTDRPSWNYGYTF. CDR3 in DNA: TGTGCCAGCAGCTTGAGGACAATGACCGACAGGCCCTCATGGAACTATGGCTACACCTTC.

V gene TRBV2 combines with J gene TRBJ2-5, with TRBD2 identical over 8 bases. V was clipped by 0 bases and J by 3 bases; unmatched bases: 9. The germline gives CDR1 SNHLY, CDR2 FYNNEI. The CDR3 extends over 17 amino acids. The CDR3 loop reads CASSEAQAGDPKETQYF. The CDR3 bases are TGTGCCAGCAGTGAAGCGCAAGCGGGAGATCCCAAAGAGACCCAGTACTTC.

This sequence joins TRBV11-2 and TRBJ2-3; D may be TRBD1 (5 bases). This CDR3 comprises 14 residues. Germline V lookup: CDR1 SGHAT, CDR2 FQNNGV. The V gene lost 5 bases and the J gene lost 5 bases, with 14 bases spanning the gap. The CDR3 DNA reads as TGTGCCAGCAGCCCCGTCAGGGTAGGAGATACGCAGTATTTT. Encoded protein: CASSPVRVGDTQYF.

The chain couples TRBV6-6 to TRBJ2-1; 7 nucleotides line up with TRBD1. Germline assignment: CDR1 MNHNY and CDR2 SVGAGI (reference sequence). This CDR3 has 14 amino acids. Unmatched junction bases numbered 2, after V lost 4 bases and J lost 2 bases. The CDR3 sequence: CASSLRGPYNEQFF. The CDR3 DNA reads as TGTGCCAGCAGTTTAAGGGGGCCCTACAATGAGCAGTTCTTC.

This chain links TRBV7-9 with TRBJ1-2; no reliable D call. Germline CDR1 reads SEHNR; CDR2 reads FQNEAQ (reference sequence). There are 13 residues in the CDR3. V was shortened by 4 bases and J by 8 bases, with 14 bases between the two germline ends. The CDR3 loop reads CASSSLGVGGYTF. The CDR3 bases are TGTGCCAGCAGCTCCCTAGGAGTAGGAGGCTACACCTTC.

The chain recombines TRBV18 with TRBJ2-3; D gene unclear. There are 12 residues in the CDR3. In germline, CDR1 is KGHSH, CDR2 LQKENI. V lost 3 bases and J 5 bases, leaving 6 bases between the germline ends. The CDR3 reads CASSPPGDTQYF. In nucleotides, the CDR3 is TGTGCCAGCTCACCTCCCGGAGATACGCAGTATTTT. The entire variable domain, with the rest obtained from reference TRBV18 and TRBJ2-3, is as follows: NAGVMQNPRHLVRRRGQEARLRCSPMKGHSHVYWYRQLPEEGLKFMVYLQKENIIDESGMPKERFSAEFPKEGPSILRIQQVVRGDSAAYFCASSPPGDTQYFGPGTRLTVL.

The chain uses TRBV28 and TRBJ1-1; TRBD1 agrees at 8 bases. V shed 6 bases and J 0 bases; nucleotides not matched to a gene: 9. The CDR3 extends over 16 amino acids. Per germline, CDR1 MDHEN and CDR2 SYDVKM. The CDR3 protein is CASREPRTGLNTEAFF. In DNA form, the CDR3 reads TGTGCCAGCAGAGAACCTCGGACAGGGCTGAACACTGAAGCTTTCTTT.

The V gene is TRBV10-3, the J gene TRBJ2-3; TRBD2 is a possible D gene (6 bases). CDR3 length equals 16 residues. V lost 4 bases to trimming and J lost 6 bases, with 20 bases between them. From germline, CDR1 is ENHRY and CDR2 SYGVKD. CDR3 loop: CAISGGRDSRSDTQYF. The CDR3 region has the DNA TGTGCCATCAGTGGGGGTAGGGACTCCCGTTCGGATACGCAGTATTTT.

The chain is built from TRBV5-6 and TRBJ2-7, with a possible D match to TRBD1 (7 bases). CDR3 length: 13 residues. The V end lost 4 bases, the J end lost 4 bases, and 12 bases lay between the germline ends. Germline lookup yields CDR1 SGHDT and CDR2 YYEEEE. CDR3 amino acids: CASSRGDSYEQYF. The CDR3 DNA is TGTGCCAGCAGCAGGGGGGACAGTTACGAGCAGTACTTC.

V usage is TRBV19 and J usage is TRBJ1-2; D not certain. Germline V gives CDR1 LNHDA, CDR2 SQIVND (reference sequence). There are 17 residues in the CDR3. Trimming took 3 bases from V and 1 from J, leaving 18 bases between them. The CDR3 DNA sequence: TGTGCCAGTAGTATGATCGAGCGGGGATCCTTTAACTATGGCTACACCTTC. Protein sequence: CASSMIERGSFNYGYTF. The whole variable domain, remainder taken from reference TRBV19 and TRBJ1-2, is DGGITQSPKYLFRKEGQNVTLSCEQNLNHDAMYWYRQDPGQGLRLIYYSQIVNDFQKGDIAEGYSVSREKKESFPLTVTSAQKNPTAFYLCASSMIERGSFNYGYTFGSGTRLTVV.

The chain employs TRBV27 and TRBJ1-1; the match to TRBD1 covers 7 bases. The CDR3 spans 14 residues. From germline, CDR1 is MNHEY and CDR2 SMNVEV (reference sequence). V shed 6 bases and J 1 base; nucleotides not matched to a gene: 5. In nucleotides, the CDR3 is TGTGCCAGCAGGTACAGGGGAACGAACACTGAAGCTTTCTTT. This translates into CASRYRGTNTEAFF.

The genes are TRBV10-2 and TRBJ1-2; D is unclear. The CDR3 is made up of 13 amino acids. Germline V gene sequence: CDR1 WSHSY, CDR2 SAAADI. V lost 3 bases and J lost 4, with 9 bases in between. The CDR3: CASSDLPLYGYTF. The CDR3 DNA is TGCGCCAGCAGTGACCTTCCCCTCTATGGCTACACCTTC.

V gene TRBV27 combines with J gene TRBJ2-5; D possibly corresponds to TRBD2 (6 bases). Germline V lookup: CDR1 MNHEY, CDR2 SMNVEV (reference sequence). The CDR3 contains 17 residues. Trimming left V 0 bases short and J 5 bases short, with 19 bases between. CDR3 nucleotides: TGTGCCAGCAGTTTATCCGAAGCGGGTGCGGGTTTGGAGACCCAGTACTTC. Its protein product is CASSLSEAGAGLETQYF.

This chain connects TRBV16 to TRBJ1-2, with D maybe TRBD1 (6 bases). The ends were cut back, 3 bases at V and 3 bases at J, with 11 bases in the middle. In germline, CDR1 is KGHSY, CDR2 FQNENV. This CDR3 comprises 14 residues. This CDR3 reads CASSQGAQYYGYTF. CDR3 DNA sequence: TGTGCCAGCAGCCAGGGGGCGCAGTACTATGGCTACACCTTC.

The chain combines TRBV27 with TRBJ2-1; weak D call: TRBD1 (5 bases). The CDR3 contains 19 residues. Germline CDR1 is MNHEY and CDR2 is SMNVEV (reference sequence). V gave up 1 base and J gave up 4 bases, with 23 bases separating them. The CDR3 DNA reads TGTGCCAGCAGTTTATATCGACCCCCCTTCAGGGTAACTTACAATGAGCAGTTCTTC. It is translated as CASSLYRPPFRVTYNEQFF.

This clone was observed a single time. J is TRBJ2-3 and V is TRBV10-3, with TRBD2 matching 10 bases. Germline CDR1 is ENHRY and CDR2 is SYGVKD. This CDR3 spans 14 amino acids. Trimming cost V 8 bases and J 2 bases; bases outside gene matches: 4. The CDR3 sequence is CAIAGTSDTDTQYF. The CDR3 DNA follows: TGTGCCATCGCCGGGACTAGCGACACAGATACGCAGTATTTT.

V is TRBV2 and J is TRBJ2-7; no definite D call. The CDR3 consists of 13 residues. CDR1 and CDR2 from the germline V gene are SNHLY and FYNNEI. V was shortened by 6 bases and J by 2 bases, with 11 bases between the two germline ends. As DNA, the CDR3 is TGTGCCAGCAGGCCCCAGAGGACCTACGAGCAGTACTTC. This encodes CASRPQRTYEQYF.

The genes are TRBV9 and TRBJ1-3; 8 nucleotides align to TRBD1. This CDR3 region has 17 residues. J gave up 0 bases and V 1 base, and 6 bases lay outside the gene matches. Germline CDR1 is SGDLS and CDR2 is YYNGEE. CDR3 bases: TGTGCCAGCAGCGTAAGGCAGGGGGCAATCTCTGGAAACACCATATATTTT. Its translation: CASSVRQGAISGNTIYF.

The genes are TRBV28 and TRBJ2-5, with TRBD2 matching 10 bases. This CDR3 comprises 17 residues. With 2 bases clipped from V and 5 bases from J, the junction kept 11 bases outside the gene matches. From germline, CDR1 is MDHEN and CDR2 SYDVKM. The CDR3 protein is CASSLGGLAGVLETQYF. DNA for the CDR3: TGTGCCAGCAGTTTAGGTGGTCTAGCGGGAGTGTTGGAGACCCAGTACTTC.

J is TRBJ2-1 and V is TRBV4-2; 13 positions agree with TRBD2. Germline V gene lookup returns CDR1 LGHNA and CDR2 YNFKEQ. The V and J ends lost 4 bases and 8 bases, in that order; junction bases with no gene match: 11. This CDR3 spans 17 amino acids. CDR3 in DNA: TGTGCCAGCAGCCCGACTCCCGGGACTAGCGGGAAAGATGAGCAGTTCTTC. This encodes CASSPTPGTSGKDEQFF.

This chain links TRBV27 with TRBJ2-5, with 8 nucleotides matching TRBD1. The CDR3 runs to 16 residues. The trim removed 5 bases at V and 2 bases at J, leaving 10 bases unmatched. Germline loops: CDR1 MNHEY, CDR2 SMNVEV (reference sequence). The CDR3, as DNA: TGTGCCAGCAGTCAGACAGGGGCCAACCTTCAAGAGACCCAGTACTTC. Protein product: CASSQTGANLQETQYF.